Following are 26 T cell receptor beta chains from one sample sequenced in a study of CD8 T cells in Susac syndrome. A quantity of roughly 0.5 to 1 ug RNA underwent reverse transcription using random hexamers. TCRdb re-called the immunoSEQ multiplex PCR reads with MiXCR, one entry per CDR3 protein. The table shows about 200,000 distinct CDR3 sequences, with 93% occurring only once. The sequenced material came from CD4+ T cells from PBMCs. The receptor source for this set is a human donor in good health.

The chain combines TRBV6-2 or TRBV6-3 with TRBJ2-1, with D possibly TRBD2 on 5 matching bases. V was pared by 6 bases and J by 4 bases, with 16 bases between. The CDR3 is made up of 15 amino acids. Per the germline V gene, CDR1 is MNHEY and CDR2 is SVGEGT. CDR3: CASSLVLGGYNEQFF. As DNA, the CDR3 is TGTGCCAGCAGCCTTGTACTAGGAGGTTACAATGAGCAGTTCTTC.

This chain links TRBV12-3 or TRBV12-4 with TRBJ2-7, with 7 nucleotides matching TRBD2. There are 15 residues in the CDR3. V gave up 5 bases and J gave up 3 bases; unmatched junction bases: 10. For the CDR3, the DNA is TGTGCCAGCAGTGAGACGGGGGGAGGAAGCTACGAGCAGTACTTC. Protein: CASSETGGGSYEQYF.

This chain connects TRBV7-9 to TRBJ2-3; D call uncertain. Trimming left V 0 bases short and J 7 bases short, with 11 bases between. Germline V CDR1 and CDR2: SEHNR, FQNEAQ (reference sequence). The CDR3 extends over 14 amino acids. Here the CDR3 DNA reads TGTGCCAGCAGCTTAGCTTCGCTCTTAAATACGCAGTATTTT. Its translation is CASSLASLLNTQYF. Looking up the rest from reference TRBV7-9 and TRBJ2-3 gives the full variable domain: DTGVSQNPRHKITKRGQNVTFRCDPISEHNRLYWYRQTLGQGPEFLTYFQNEAQLEKSRLLSDRFSAERPKGSFSTLEIQRTEQGDSAMYLCASSLASLLNTQYFGPGTRLTVL.

The sample holds one count of this clonotype. This chain links TRBV7-3 with TRBJ2-5; no reliable D call. Per germline, CDR1 SGHTA and CDR2 FQGTGA. This CDR3 has 13 amino acids. V was pared by 2 bases and J by 2 bases, with 6 bases between. The CDR3 DNA sequence: TGTGCCAGCAGCTTATTTCGGCAAGAGACCCAGTACTTC. Amino acid sequence: CASSLFRQETQYF.

The chain couples TRBV3-1 to TRBJ2-3; TRBD2 aligns across 12 bases. The junction had 5 bases not matched to a gene; V was cut back by 4 bases and J by 3 bases. The CDR3 is made up of 16 amino acids. Germline-derived CDR1 and CDR2 are LGHDT and YNNKEL (reference sequence). As DNA, the CDR3 is TGTGCCAGCAGCCGGTGGACTAGCGGGGCTACAGATACGCAGTATTTT. Translating gives CASSRWTSGATDTQYF.

This clonotype was counted a single time. J is TRBJ1-5 and V is TRBV4-1; no definite D call. The germline V gene has CDR1 MGHRA and CDR2 YSYEKL. V dropped 0 bases and J dropped 3 bases, with 9 bases sitting between them. There are 15 residues in the CDR3. The CDR3 DNA sequence: TGCGCCAGCAGCCAAGAGGTACAGCCCAATCAGCCCCAGCATTTT. Translated: CASSQEVQPNQPQHF.

The chain has TRBV29-1 and TRBJ1-4; perhaps TRBD1 as D (6 bases). Germline lookup yields CDR1 SQVTM and CDR2 ANQGSEA. V lost 7 bases, J lost 8 bases, and 26 bases lay in between. This CDR3 has 16 residues. This chain's CDR3 is CSAWGGVGPRSEKLFF. CDR3 bases: TGCAGCGCCTGGGGGGGCGTGGGGCCCAGGTCCGAAAAACTGTTTTTT.

The chain combines TRBV5-5 with TRBJ1-2; tentatively, D is TRBD1 (6 bases). CDR1 and CDR2 (germline): SGHKS, YYEKEE (reference sequence). V gave up 0 bases and J gave up 2 bases, with 8 bases separating them. The CDR3 totals 14 residues. CDR3 nucleotides: TGTGCCAGCAGCTTGGGGGGGCCAAACTATGGCTACACCTTC. Its protein product is CASSLGGPNYGYTF.

The chain recombines TRBV7-2 with TRBJ2-1; D is possibly TRBD1 (6 bases). The germline V gene has CDR1 SGHTA and CDR2 FQGNSA. V shed 5 bases and J shed 4 bases, with 15 bases lying between them. CDR3 length equals 15 residues. The CDR3 DNA reads TGTGCCAGCAGCCCCCAAGGGGGTCTTTACAATGAGCAGTTCTTC. This gives the protein CASSPQGGLYNEQFF.

This clonotype occurred once. This chain joins TRBV5-1 and TRBJ2-7; TRBD1 might be the D (5 bases). CDR1 and CDR2 from the germline V gene are SGHRS and YFSETQ. CDR3 length: 15 residues. The V gene lost 4 bases and the J gene lost 1 base, with 15 bases spanning the gap. In nucleotides, the CDR3 is TGCGCCAGCAGCGGGGCGACATACCTATCCTACGAGCAGTACGTC. The encoded protein is CASSGATYLSYEQYV.

The rearrangement links TRBV28 to TRBJ1-1, with D perhaps matching TRBD1 (5 bases). Germline CDR1 is MDHEN and CDR2 is SYDVKM. The CDR3 contains 14 residues. Trimming stripped 2 bases from V and 7 bases from J, with 14 bases between. DNA of the CDR3: TGTGCCAGCAGTTTAGGGGGAGGGAGCGGTGAAGCTTTCTTT. Translated: CASSLGGGSGEAFF.

The chain recombines TRBV18 with TRBJ1-2; D gene ambiguous. V lost 4 bases, J lost 2 bases, and 14 bases lay in between. The germline CDR1 and CDR2 sequences are KGHSH and LQKENI. The CDR3 sequence is 15 residues long. The CDR3 DNA reads as TGTGCCAGCTCACAGGGTGCGGGAATCAACTATGGCTACACCTTC. Translated, it gives CASSQGAGINYGYTF.

The V and J genes are TRBV6-2 or TRBV6-3 and TRBJ1-5, with D perhaps matching TRBD1 (5 bases). This CDR3 comprises 14 residues. Germline V gene data show CDR1 as MNHEY and CDR2 as SVGEGT. V lost 6 bases to trimming and J lost 1 base, with 10 bases between them. CDR3 sequence: CASRAQGSNQPQHF. The DNA of the CDR3 is TGTGCCAGCAGAGCTCAGGGAAGCAATCAGCCCCAGCATTTT.

The chain recombines TRBV6-4 with TRBJ1-1; D might be TRBD1 (5 bases). Germline V CDR1 and CDR2: MRHNA, SNTAGT. The CDR3 has 14 amino acids. V was trimmed by 7 bases and J by 4 bases, leaving 16 bases between them. The CDR3 nucleotides are TGTGCCAGCACCCTGAATGGGGGTAGCACTGAAGCTTTCTTT. Translating it yields CASTLNGGSTEAFF.

CDR3 sequence reads: CASSQEGSTDTQYF. The CDR3 DNA is TGTGCCAGCAGCCAAGAGGGCTCCACAGATACGCAGTATTTT. The genes are TRBV3-1 and TRBJ2-3, with D uncertain. Trimming removed 0 bases from V and 2 bases from J, with 6 bases in between. CDR3 length: 14 residues. Germline CDR1 and CDR2: LGHDT and YNNKEL (reference sequence).

The chain joins TRBV5-1 to TRBJ1-5, with D tentatively TRBD1 (5 bases). The length of the CDR3 is 14 residues. Germline values: CDR1 SGHRS, CDR2 YFSETQ. Trimming took 3 bases from V and 4 from J, leaving 11 bases between them. The CDR3 bases are TGCGCCAGCAGCTCGGGGGGAGCAAATCAGCCCCAGCATTTT. This encodes CASSSGGANQPQHF. Full variable domain (remainder filled in from reference TRBV5-1 and TRBJ1-5): KAGVTQTPRYLIKTRGQQVTLSCSPISGHRSVSWYQQTPGQGLQFLFEYFSETQRNKGNFPGRFSGRQFSNSRSEMNVSTLELGDSALYLCASSSGGANQPQHFGDGTRLSIL.

This chain joins TRBV11-3 and TRBJ1-1, with unresolved D. Trimming stripped 1 base from V and 1 base from J, with 10 bases between. Per germline, CDR1 SGHNT and CDR2 YENEEA. The CDR3 extends over 15 amino acids. CDR3 sequence reads: CASSLGQTANTEAFF. The CDR3, as DNA: TGTGCCAGCAGCTTAGGCCAGACTGCGAACACTGAAGCTTTCTTT.

This clonotype was observed once. The rearrangement links TRBV20-1 to TRBJ1-5; D is perhaps TRBD1 (6 bases). The CDR3 runs to 14 residues. Germline V CDR1 and CDR2: DFQATT, SNEGSKA (reference sequence). Trimming cost V 7 bases and J 1 base, with 14 bases left between them. This CDR3 is CSVYRAGSNQPQHF. CDR3 sequence (DNA): TGCAGTGTTTACAGGGCGGGCAGCAATCAGCCCCAGCATTTT.

The V and J genes are TRBV19 and TRBJ2-7, with D tentatively TRBD1 or TRBD2 (6 bases each). The CDR3 spans 14 residues. Germline-derived CDR1 and CDR2 are LNHDA and SQIVND (reference sequence). The V and J ends lost 3 bases and 3 bases respectively, with 12 bases between them. The DNA for the CDR3 is TGTGCCAGTAGTATCGGGGGCGCAGGCTACGAGCAGTACTTC. Translating gives CASSIGGAGYEQYF.

This chain joins TRBV4-1 and TRBJ1-1, with a possible D match to TRBD1 (5 bases). The CDR3 covers 12 residues. V lost 3 bases and J 11 bases, leaving 13 bases between the germline ends. From germline, CDR1 is MGHRA and CDR2 YSYEKL. The CDR3 coding sequence is TGCGCCAGCAGCCAGGCATCGGGGCACGCTTTCTTT. It codes for CASSQASGHAFF.

This chain uses TRBV3-1 with TRBJ2-5; D unresolved. CDR1 is LGHDT and CDR2 is YNNKEL in the germline V gene (reference sequence). The ends were cut back, 1 base at V and 4 bases at J, with 7 bases in the middle. The length of the CDR3 is 13 residues. DNA for the CDR3: TGTGCCAGCAGCCAAGCACCCCCAGAGACCCAGTACTTC. This sequence encodes CASSQAPPETQYF.

This sequence joins TRBV28 and TRBJ1-1; D gene uncertain. The CDR3 length is 11 residues. CDR1 MDHEN and CDR2 SYDVKM come from the germline V gene. V was pared by 6 bases and J by 14 bases, with 16 bases between. The CDR3 sequence: CASRSQRGKFF. For the CDR3, the DNA is TGTGCCAGCAGGTCACAGCGAGGGAAATTCTTT.

The V and J genes are TRBV7-9 and TRBJ2-1, with 12 bases identical to TRBD2. The CDR3 covers 15 residues. With V trimmed by 5 bases and J by 8 bases, 7 bases remained unmatched. Germline-derived CDR1 and CDR2 are SEHNR and FQNEAQ (reference sequence). CDR3 in DNA: TGTGCCAGCAGCAAGGGGCTAGCGGGGGGGGATGAGCAGTTCTTC. This gives the protein CASSKGLAGGDEQFF.

The V call is TRBV27, the J call TRBJ2-7; 8 bases match TRBD1. The CDR3 covers 13 residues. Germline V gene sequence: CDR1 MNHEY, CDR2 SMNVEV (reference sequence). V lost 4 bases and J lost 4; bases outside the gene matches: 3. CDR3: CASSWTGTYEQYF. The CDR3 DNA reads TGTGCCAGCAGTTGGACAGGGACATACGAGCAGTACTTC.

The chain recombines TRBV20-1 with TRBJ1-2; no clear D. This CDR3 has 13 residues. The germline V and J ends were trimmed by 0 bases and 1 base, with 6 bases remaining between them. Germline CDR1 reads DFQATT; CDR2 reads SNEGSKA (reference sequence). The CDR3 loop reads CSARDPVNYGYTF. The CDR3 DNA follows: TGCAGTGCTAGAGATCCGGTTAACTATGGCTACACCTTC.

This sequence joins TRBV6-6 and TRBJ2-2, with D possibly matching TRBD2 (6 bases). CDR3 length: 14 residues. Trimming stripped 4 bases from V and 5 bases from J, with 11 bases between. The V gene's germline CDR1 is MNHNY and CDR2 SVGAGI (reference sequence). The CDR3 nucleotides are TGTGCCAGCAGTTTTCCTGCGGGGACCGGGGAGCTGTTTTTT. Protein: CASSFPAGTGELFF.